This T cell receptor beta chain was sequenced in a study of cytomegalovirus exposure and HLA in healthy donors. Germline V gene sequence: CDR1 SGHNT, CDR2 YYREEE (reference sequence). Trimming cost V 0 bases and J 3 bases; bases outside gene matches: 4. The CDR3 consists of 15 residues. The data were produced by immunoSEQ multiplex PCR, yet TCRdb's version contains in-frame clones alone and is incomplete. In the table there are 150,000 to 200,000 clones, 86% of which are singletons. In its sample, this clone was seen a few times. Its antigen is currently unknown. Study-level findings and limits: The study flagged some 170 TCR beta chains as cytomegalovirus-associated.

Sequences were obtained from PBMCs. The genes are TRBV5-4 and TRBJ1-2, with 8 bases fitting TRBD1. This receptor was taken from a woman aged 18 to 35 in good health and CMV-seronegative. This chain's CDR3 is CASSLGAGGDYGYTF. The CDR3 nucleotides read TGTGCCAGCAGCTTGGGCGCAGGGGGCGACTATGGCTACACCTTC.